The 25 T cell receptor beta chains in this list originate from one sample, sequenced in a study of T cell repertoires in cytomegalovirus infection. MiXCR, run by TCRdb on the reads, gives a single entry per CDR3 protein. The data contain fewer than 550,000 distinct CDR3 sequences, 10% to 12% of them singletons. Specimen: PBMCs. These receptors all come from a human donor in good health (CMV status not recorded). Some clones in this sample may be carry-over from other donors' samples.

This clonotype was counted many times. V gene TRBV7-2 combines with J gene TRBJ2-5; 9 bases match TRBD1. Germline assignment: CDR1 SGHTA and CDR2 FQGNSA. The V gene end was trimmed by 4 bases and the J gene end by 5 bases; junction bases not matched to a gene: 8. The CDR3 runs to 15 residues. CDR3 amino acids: CASSSDRGEMETQYF. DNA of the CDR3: TGTGCCAGCAGCTCCGACAGGGGGGAAATGGAGACCCAGTACTTC. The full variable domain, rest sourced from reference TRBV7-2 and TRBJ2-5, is GAGVSQSPSNKVTEKGKDVELRCDPISGHTALYWYRQSLGQGLEFLIYFQGNSAPDKSGLPSDRFSAERTGGSVSTLTIQRTQQEDSAVYLCASSSDRGEMETQYFGPGTRLLVL.

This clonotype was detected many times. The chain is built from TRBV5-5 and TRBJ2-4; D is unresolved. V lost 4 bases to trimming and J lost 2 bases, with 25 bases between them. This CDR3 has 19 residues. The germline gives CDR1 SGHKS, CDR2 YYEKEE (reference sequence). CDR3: CASSTGRPELEESKNIQYF. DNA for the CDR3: TGTGCCAGCAGCACTGGTCGGCCGGAGCTAGAGGAATCCAAAAACATTCAGTACTTC.

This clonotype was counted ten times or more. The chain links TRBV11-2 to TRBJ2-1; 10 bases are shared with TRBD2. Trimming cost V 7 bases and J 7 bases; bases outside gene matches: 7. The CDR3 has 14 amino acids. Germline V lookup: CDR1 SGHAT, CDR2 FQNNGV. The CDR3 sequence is CASTRRAGGNEQFF. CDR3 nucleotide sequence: TGTGCCAGCACCCGACGAGCGGGGGGGAATGAGCAGTTCTTC. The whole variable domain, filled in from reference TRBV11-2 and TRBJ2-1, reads EAGVAQSPRYKIIEKRQSVAFWCNPISGHATLYWYQQILGQGPKLLIQFQNNGVVDDSQLPKDRFSAERLKGVDSTLKIQPAKLEDSAVYLCASTRRAGGNEQFFGPGTRLTVL.

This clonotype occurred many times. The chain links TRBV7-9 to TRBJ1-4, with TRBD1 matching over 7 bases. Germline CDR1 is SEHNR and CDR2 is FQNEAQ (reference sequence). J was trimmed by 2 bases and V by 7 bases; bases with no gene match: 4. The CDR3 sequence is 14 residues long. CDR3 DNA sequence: TGTGCCAGCAACCCGACAGGGACTAATGAAAAACTGTTTTTT. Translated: CASNPTGTNEKLFF.

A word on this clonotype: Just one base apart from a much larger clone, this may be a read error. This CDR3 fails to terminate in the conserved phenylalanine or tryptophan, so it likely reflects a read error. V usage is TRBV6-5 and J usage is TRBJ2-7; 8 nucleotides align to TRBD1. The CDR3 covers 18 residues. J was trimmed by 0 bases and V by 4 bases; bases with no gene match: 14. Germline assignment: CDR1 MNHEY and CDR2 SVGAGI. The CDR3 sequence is CASSSFAAGTGFSYEQYS. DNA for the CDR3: TGTGCCAGCAGTTCATTTGCAGCCGGGACAGGTTTCTCCTACGAGCAGTACTCC.

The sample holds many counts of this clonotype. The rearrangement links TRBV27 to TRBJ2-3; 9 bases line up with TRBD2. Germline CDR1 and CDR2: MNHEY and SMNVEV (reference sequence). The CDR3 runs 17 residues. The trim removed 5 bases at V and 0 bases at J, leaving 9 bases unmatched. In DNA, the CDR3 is TGTGCCAGCAGTCCGAGACGACTAGCGGTTAGCACAGATACGCAGTATTTT. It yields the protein CASSPRRLAVSTDTQYF.

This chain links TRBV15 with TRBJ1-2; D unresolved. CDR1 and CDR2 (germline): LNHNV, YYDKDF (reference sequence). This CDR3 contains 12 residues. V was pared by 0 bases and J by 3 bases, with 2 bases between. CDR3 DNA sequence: TGTGCCACCAGCAGAGACGACTATGGCTACACCTTC. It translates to CATSRDDYGYTF. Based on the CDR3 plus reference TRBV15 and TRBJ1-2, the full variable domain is DAMVIQNPRYQVTQFGKPVTLSCSQTLNHNVMYWYQQKSSQAPKLLFHYYDKDFNNEADTPDNFQSRRPNTSFCFLDIRSPGLGDTAMYLCATSRDDYGYTFGSGTRLTVV.

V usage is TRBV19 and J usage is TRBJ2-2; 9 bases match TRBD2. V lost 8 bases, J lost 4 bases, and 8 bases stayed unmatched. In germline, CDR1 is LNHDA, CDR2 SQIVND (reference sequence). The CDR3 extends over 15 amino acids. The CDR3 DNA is TGTGCCAGTGGAGCGGGAGGCCAAGGCACCGGGGAGCTGTTTTTT. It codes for CASGAGGQGTGELFF.

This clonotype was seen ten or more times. The CDR3 spells CATSREPPYGYTF. In DNA form, the CDR3 reads TGTGCCACCAGCAGAGAACCCCCCTATGGCTACACCTTC. The chain carries TRBV15 and TRBJ1-2; D call uncertain. Trimming shortened V by 0 bases and J by 4 bases, and 6 bases separated the two germline ends. The CDR3 spans 13 residues. Germline lookup yields CDR1 LNHNV and CDR2 YYDKDF (reference sequence).

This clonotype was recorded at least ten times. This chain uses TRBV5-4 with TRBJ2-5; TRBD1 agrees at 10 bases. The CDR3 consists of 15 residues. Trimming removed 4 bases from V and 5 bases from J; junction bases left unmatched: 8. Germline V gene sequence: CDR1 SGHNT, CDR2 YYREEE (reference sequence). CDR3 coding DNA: TGTGCCAGCAGCCTGAGCACGGGACAGGGGGAGACCCAGTACTTC. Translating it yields CASSLSTGQGETQYF.

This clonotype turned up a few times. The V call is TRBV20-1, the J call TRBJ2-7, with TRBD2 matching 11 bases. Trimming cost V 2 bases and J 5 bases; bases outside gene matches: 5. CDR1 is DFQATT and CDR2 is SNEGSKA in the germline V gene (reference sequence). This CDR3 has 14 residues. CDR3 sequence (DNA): TGCAGTGCTAGATCGGGACTAGCGGCAAACGAGCAGTACTTC. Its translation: CSARSGLAANEQYF.

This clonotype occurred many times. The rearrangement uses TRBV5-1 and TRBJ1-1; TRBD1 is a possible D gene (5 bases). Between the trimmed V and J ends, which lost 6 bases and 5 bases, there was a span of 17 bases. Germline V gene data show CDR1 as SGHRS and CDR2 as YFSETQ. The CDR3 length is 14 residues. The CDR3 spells CASKRDGGRTEAFF. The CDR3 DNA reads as TGCGCCAGCAAAAGGGACGGGGGTCGGACTGAAGCTTTCTTT.

The CDR3: CASMVELHTDTQYF. CDR3 nucleotide sequence: TGCGCCAGCATGGTCGAACTGCATACAGATACGCAGTATTTT. The chain recombines TRBV5-1 with TRBJ2-3; D not certain. Germline V gene data show CDR1 as SGHRS and CDR2 as YFSETQ. Trimming left V 6 bases short and J 3 bases short, with 14 bases between. The CDR3 extends over 14 amino acids.

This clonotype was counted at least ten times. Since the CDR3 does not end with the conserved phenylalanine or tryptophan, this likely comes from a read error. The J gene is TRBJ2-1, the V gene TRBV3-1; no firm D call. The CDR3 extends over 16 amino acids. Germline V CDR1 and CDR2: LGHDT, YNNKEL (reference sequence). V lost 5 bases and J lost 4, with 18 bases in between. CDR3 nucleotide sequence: TGTGCCAGCAGCAAGGGTCTTTCAATGCCTTACAATGAGCAGTTCCTC. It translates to CASSKGLSMPYNEQFL.

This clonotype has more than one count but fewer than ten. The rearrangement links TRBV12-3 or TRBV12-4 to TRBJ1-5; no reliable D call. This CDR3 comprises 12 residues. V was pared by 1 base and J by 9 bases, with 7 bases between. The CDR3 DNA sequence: TGTGCCAGCAGTTTAGGAGGAGGGCCCCAGCATTTT. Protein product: CASSLGGGPQHF.

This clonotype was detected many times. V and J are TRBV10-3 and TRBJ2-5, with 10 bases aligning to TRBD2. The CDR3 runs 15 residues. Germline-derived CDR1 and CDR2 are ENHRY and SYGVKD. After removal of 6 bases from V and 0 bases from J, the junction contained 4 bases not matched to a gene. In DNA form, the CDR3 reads TGTGCCATCAGAGGGAGCGGGGGGGACCAAGAGACCCAGTACTTC. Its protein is CAIRGSGGDQETQYF.

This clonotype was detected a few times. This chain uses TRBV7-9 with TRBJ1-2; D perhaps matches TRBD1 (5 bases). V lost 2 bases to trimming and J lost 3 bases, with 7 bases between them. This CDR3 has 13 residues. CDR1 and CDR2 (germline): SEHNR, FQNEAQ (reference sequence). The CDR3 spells CASSLKQDYGYTF. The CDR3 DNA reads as TGTGCCAGCAGCTTAAAACAGGACTATGGCTACACCTTC.

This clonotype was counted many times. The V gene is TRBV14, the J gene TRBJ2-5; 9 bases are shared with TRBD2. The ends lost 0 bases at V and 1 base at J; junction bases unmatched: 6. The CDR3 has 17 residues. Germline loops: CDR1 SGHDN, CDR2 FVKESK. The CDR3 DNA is TGTGCCAGCAGCCAAGAAGTCAGCGGGGGGCTCCAAGAGACCCAGTACTTC. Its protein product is CASSQEVSGGLQETQYF.

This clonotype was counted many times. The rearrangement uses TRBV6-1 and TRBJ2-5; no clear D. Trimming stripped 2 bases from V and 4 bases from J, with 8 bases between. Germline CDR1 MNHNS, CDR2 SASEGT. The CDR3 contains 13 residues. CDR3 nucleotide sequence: TGTGCCAGCAGTGAATACCAGACAGAGACCCAGTACTTC. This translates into CASSEYQTETQYF.

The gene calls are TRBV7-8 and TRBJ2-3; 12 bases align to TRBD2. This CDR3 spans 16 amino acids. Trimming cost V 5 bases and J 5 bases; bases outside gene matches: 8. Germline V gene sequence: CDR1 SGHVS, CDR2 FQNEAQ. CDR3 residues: CASSTRLAGDRDTQYF. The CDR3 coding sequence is TGTGCCAGCAGCACCCGACTAGCGGGAGATAGAGATACGCAGTATTTT. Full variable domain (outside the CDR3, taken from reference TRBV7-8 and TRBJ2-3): GAGVSQSPRYKVAKRGQDVALRCDPISGHVSLFWYQQALGQGPEFLTYFQNEAQLDKSGLPSDRFFAERPEGSVSTLKIQRTQQEDSAVYLCASSTRLAGDRDTQYFGPGTRLTVL.

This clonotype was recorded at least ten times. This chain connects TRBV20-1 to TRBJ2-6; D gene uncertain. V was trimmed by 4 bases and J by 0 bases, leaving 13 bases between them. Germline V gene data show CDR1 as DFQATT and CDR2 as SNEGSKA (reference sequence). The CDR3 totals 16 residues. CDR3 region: CSATDPTPSGANVLTF. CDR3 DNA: TGCAGTGCTACAGACCCGACCCCCTCTGGGGCCAACGTCCTGACTTTC.

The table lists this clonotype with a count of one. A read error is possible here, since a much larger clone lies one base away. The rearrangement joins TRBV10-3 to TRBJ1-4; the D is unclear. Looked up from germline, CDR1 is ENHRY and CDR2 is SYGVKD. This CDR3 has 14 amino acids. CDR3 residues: CAISASEAGEKLLF. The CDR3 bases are TGTGCCATCAGTGCGTCGGAGGCGGGTGAAAAACTGTTGTTT.

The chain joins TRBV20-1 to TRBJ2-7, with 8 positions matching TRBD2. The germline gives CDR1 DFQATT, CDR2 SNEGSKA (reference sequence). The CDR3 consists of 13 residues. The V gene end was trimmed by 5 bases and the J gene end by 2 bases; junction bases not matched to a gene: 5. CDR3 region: CSAPGLVAYEQYF. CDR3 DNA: TGCAGTGCTCCGGGACTAGTCGCCTACGAGCAGTACTTC.

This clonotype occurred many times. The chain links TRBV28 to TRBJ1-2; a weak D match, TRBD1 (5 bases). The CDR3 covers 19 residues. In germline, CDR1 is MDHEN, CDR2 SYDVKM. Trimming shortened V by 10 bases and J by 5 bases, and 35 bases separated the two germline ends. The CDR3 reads CATIPLLTVNPFPHYGYTF. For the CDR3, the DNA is TGTGCCACCATACCCCTTTTGACAGTCAATCCGTTCCCACATTATGGCTACACCTTC.

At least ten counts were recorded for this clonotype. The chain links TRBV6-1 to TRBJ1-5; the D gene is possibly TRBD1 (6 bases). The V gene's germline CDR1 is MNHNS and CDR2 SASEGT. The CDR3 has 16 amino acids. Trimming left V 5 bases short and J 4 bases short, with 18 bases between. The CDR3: CASSFLRQGPNQPQHF. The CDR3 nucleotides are TGTGCCAGCAGTTTTTTGAGGCAGGGGCCAAATCAGCCCCAGCATTTT.